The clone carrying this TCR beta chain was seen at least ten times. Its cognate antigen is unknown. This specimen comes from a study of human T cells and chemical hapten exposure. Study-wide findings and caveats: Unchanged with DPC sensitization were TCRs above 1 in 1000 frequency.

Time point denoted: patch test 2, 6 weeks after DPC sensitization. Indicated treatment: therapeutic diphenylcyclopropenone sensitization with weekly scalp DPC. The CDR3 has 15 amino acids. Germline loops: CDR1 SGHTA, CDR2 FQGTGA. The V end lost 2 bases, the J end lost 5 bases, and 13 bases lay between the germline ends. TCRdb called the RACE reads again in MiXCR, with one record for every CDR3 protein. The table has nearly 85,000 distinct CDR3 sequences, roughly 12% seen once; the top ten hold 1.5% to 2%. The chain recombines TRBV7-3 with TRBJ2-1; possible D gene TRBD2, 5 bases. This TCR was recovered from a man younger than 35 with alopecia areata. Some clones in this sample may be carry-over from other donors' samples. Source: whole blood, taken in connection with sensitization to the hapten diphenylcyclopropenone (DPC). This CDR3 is CASSLGNGVDNEQFF. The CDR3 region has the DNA TGTGCCAGCAGCTTAGGGAACGGGGTTGACAATGAGCAGTTCTTC.